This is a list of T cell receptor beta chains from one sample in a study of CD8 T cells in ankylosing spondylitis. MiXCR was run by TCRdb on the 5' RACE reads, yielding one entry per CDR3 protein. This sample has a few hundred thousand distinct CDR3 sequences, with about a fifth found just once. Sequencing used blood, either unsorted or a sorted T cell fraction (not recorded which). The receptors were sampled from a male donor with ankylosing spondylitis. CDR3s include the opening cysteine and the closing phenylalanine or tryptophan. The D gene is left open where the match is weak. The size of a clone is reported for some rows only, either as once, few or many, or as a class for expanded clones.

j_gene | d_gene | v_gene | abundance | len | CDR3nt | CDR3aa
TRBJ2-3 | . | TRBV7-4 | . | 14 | TGTGCCAGCAGCTTGCGAGGTTACACAGATACGCAGTATTTT | CASSLRGYTDTQYF
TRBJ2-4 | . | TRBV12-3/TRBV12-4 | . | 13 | TGTGCCAGCAGTCCCTCCACGACAAACATTCAGTACTTC | CASSPSTTNIQYF
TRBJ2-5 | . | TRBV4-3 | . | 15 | TGCGCCAGCAGCCAAGAACGGGACCCTTGGGAGACCCAGTACTTC | CASSQERDPWETQYF
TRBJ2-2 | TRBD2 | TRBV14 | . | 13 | TGTGCCAGCAGCCGGTATGCGGGAGAGGGGCTGTTTTTT | CASSRYAGEGLFF
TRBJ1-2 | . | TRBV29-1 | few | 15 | TGCAGCGTTGACCCGAGCGCCCAGGGCAGCTATGGCTACACCTTC | CSVDPSAQGSYGYTF
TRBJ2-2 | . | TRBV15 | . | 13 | TGTGCCACCAGCATAGGGGTGACCGGGGAGCTGTTTTTT | CATSIGVTGELFF
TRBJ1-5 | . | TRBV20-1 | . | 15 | TGCAGTGCTAGAGATGTGCAGAATAGCAATCAGCCCCAGCATTTT | CSARDVQNSNQPQHF
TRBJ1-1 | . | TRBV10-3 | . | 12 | TGTGCCATCAGCCAGGGTACAGAGGGAGCTTTCTTT | CAISQGTEGAFF
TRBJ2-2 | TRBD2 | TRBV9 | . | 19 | TGTGCCAGCAGCGTAGATCCGGGGGCTAGCGGGACGAGGAACGGGGAGCTGTTTTTT | CASSVDPGASGTRNGELFF
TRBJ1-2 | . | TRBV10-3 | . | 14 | TGTGCCATCAGCGACCTGACAGATAACTATGGCTACACCTTC | CAISDLTDNYGYTF
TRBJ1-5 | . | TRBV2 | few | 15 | TGTGCCAGCAGTGAAGTGGGGTATTCGTCTCAGCCCCAGCATTTT | CASSEVGYSSQPQHF
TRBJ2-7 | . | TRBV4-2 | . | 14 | TGTGCCAGCAGCCAAGATGGCCCGGGTTACGAGCAGTACTTC | CASSQDGPGYEQYF
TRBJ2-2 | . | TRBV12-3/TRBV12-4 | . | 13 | TGTGCCAGCAGCCCCTTTAGCGTGGGGGAGCTGTTTTTT | CASSPFSVGELFF
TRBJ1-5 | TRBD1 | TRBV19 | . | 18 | TGTGCCAGTAACGACCGGGACAGGGTGATATCGAAGGATCAGCCCCAGCATTTT | CASNDRDRVISKDQPQHF
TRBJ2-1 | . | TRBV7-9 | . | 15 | TGTGCCAGCAGCTTACTCCCCTTCTCCTACAATGAGCAGTTCTTC | CASSLLPFSYNEQFF
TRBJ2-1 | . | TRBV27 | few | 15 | TGTGCCAGCAGTTTAGGGGGTTCCCCCTACAATGAGCAGTTCTTC | CASSLGGSPYNEQFF
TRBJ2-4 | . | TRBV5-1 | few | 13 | TGCGCCAGCAGCCTCTCTATACAAAACATTCAGTACTTC | CASSLSIQNIQYF
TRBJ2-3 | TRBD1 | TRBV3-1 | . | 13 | TGTGCCAGCAGCCAAGATAGGACAGGGACGCAGTATTTT | CASSQDRTGTQYF
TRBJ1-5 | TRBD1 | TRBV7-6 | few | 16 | TGTGCCAGCAGCCAGAACAGGGGAGGGGGCAATCAGCCCCAGCATTTT | CASSQNRGGGNQPQHF
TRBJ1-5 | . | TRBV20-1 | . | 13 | TGCAGTGCTTCCCGGGACAATAATCAGCCCCAGCATTTT | CSASRDNNQPQHF
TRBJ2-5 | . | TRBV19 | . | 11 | TGTGCCAGTAGTACCCATGAGACCCAGTACTTC | CASSTHETQYF
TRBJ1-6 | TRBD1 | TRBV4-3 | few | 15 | TGCGCCAGCAGCTTCCGACAGGGGGAAGGATCACCCCTCCACTTT | CASSFRQGEGSPLHF
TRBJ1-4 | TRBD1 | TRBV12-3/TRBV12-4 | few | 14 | TGTGCCAGCAGTCGGGGGACAGATAATGAAAAACTGTTTTTT | CASSRGTDNEKLFF